The 7 T cell receptor beta chains in this list originate from one sample, sequenced in a study of T cell responses to AZD1222 COVID-19 vaccine. Clones were sequenced by immunoSEQ multiplex PCR, and TCRdb holds only the in-frame ones, with some missing. The sample carries some 96,000 clones, around 85% recorded once. The sample consisted of peripheral blood, taken 28 days after the second AZD1222 dose. The receptor set was obtained from an adult who received the AZD1222 COVID-19 vaccine.

V and J are TRBV12-3 or TRBV12-4 and TRBJ2-5; the match to TRBD2 covers 8 bases. Trimming at V came to 4 bases and at J to 5 bases, leaving 3 bases not matched to a gene. This CDR3 is built from 13 residues. CDR3 sequence: CASSWTSHETQYF. CDR3 DNA: TGTGCCAGCAGTTGGACTAGCCATGAGACCCAGTACTTC.

The V and J genes are TRBV4-1 and TRBJ2-7; D might be TRBD1 (5 bases). The CDR3 is made up of 16 amino acids. V lost 1 base, J lost 2 bases, and 15 bases lay in between. CDR1 and CDR2 (germline): MGHRA, YSYEKL. Here the CDR3 reads CASSQASDRPTYEQYF. The CDR3 region has the DNA TGCGCCAGCAGCCAAGCAAGTGACAGACCCACCTACGAGCAGTACTTC.

The chain combines TRBV2 with TRBJ1-1; 10 bases fit TRBD1. The germline V gene encodes CDR1 SNHLY and CDR2 FYNNEI. After removal of 6 bases from V and 0 bases from J, the junction contained 4 bases not matched to a gene. This CDR3 spans 15 amino acids. The DNA of the CDR3 is TGTGCCAGCAGGTCGACAGGGGGCTTGAACACTGAAGCTTTCTTT. Protein: CASRSTGGLNTEAFF.

The chain has TRBV2 and TRBJ1-1; D perhaps matches TRBD1 (6 bases). V was trimmed by 6 bases and J by 3 bases, leaving 14 bases between them. The CDR3 consists of 14 residues. Germline loops: CDR1 SNHLY, CDR2 FYNNEI. This CDR3 is CASSVMGADTEAFF. For the CDR3, the DNA is TGTGCCAGCAGCGTTATGGGGGCGGACACTGAAGCTTTCTTT. Full variable domain (remainder filled in from reference TRBV2 and TRBJ1-1): EPEVTQTPSHQVTQMGQEVILRCVPISNHLYFYWYRQILGQKVEFLVSFYNNEISEKSEIFDDQFSVERPDGSNFTLKIRSTKLEDSAMYFCASSVMGADTEAFFGQGTRLTVV.

This chain joins TRBV28 and TRBJ1-1; D unclear. CDR3 size: 14 residues. The V and J ends lost 6 bases and 1 base respectively, with 12 bases between them. Germline values: CDR1 MDHEN, CDR2 SYDVKM. The CDR3 reads CASSTTTWNTEAFF. The CDR3 nucleotides are TGTGCCAGCAGCACTACTACTTGGAACACTGAAGCTTTCTTT.

The chain has TRBV6-4 and TRBJ1-1; D not resolved. The CDR3 length is 14 residues. V lost 6 bases and J 1 base, leaving 12 bases between the germline ends. Germline assignment: CDR1 MRHNA and CDR2 SNTAGT. This CDR3 is CASRNRTGNTEAFF. The CDR3 nucleotides read TGTGCCAGCAGGAACCGGACGGGGAACACTGAAGCTTTCTTT.

The chain uses TRBV5-1 and TRBJ2-7, with a tentative D call TRBD2 (6 bases). CDR1 is SGHRS and CDR2 is YFSETQ in the germline V gene. Trimming pared 4 bases from V and 6 bases from J, leaving 17 bases between. This CDR3 comprises 14 residues. In nucleotides, the CDR3 is TGCGCCAGCAGCAATCCTCGGGACTCCAGCGAGCAGTACTTC. This codes for CASSNPRDSSEQYF.